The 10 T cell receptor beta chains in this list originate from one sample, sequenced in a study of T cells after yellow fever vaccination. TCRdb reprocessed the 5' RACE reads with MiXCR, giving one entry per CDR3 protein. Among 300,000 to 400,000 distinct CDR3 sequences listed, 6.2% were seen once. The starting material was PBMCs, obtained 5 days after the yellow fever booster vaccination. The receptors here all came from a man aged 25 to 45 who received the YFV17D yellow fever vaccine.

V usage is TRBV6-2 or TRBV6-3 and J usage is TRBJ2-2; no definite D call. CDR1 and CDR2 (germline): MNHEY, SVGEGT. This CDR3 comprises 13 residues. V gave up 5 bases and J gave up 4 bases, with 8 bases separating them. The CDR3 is CASSQASTGELFF. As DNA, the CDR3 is TGTGCCAGCAGTCAGGCATCCACCGGGGAGCTGTTTTTT.

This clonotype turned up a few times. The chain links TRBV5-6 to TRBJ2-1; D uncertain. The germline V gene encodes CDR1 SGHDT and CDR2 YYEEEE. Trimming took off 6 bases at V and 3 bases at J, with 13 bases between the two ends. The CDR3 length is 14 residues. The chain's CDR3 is CASIHRSRYNEQFF. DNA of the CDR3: TGTGCCAGCATCCATCGATCCCGCTACAATGAGCAGTTCTTC. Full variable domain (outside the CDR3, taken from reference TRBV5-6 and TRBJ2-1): DAGVTQSPTHLIKTRGQQVTLRCSPKSGHDTVSWYQQALGQGPQFIFQYYEEEERQRGNFPDRFSGHQFPNYSSELNVNALLLGDSALYLCASIHRSRYNEQFFGPGTRLTVL.

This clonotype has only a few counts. The CDR3 sequence: CASSYQVAKNIQYF. The CDR3 nucleotides read TGTGCCAGCAGCTACCAGGTAGCCAAAAACATTCAGTACTTC. The genes are TRBV7-2 and TRBJ2-4; D not certain. Between the trimmed V and J ends, which lost 4 bases and 0 bases, there was a span of 7 bases. Germline V CDR1 and CDR2: SGHTA, FQGNSA. The CDR3 has 14 residues. The entire variable domain, with the rest obtained from reference TRBV7-2 and TRBJ2-4, is as follows: GAGVSQSPSNKVTEKGKDVELRCDPISGHTALYWYRQSLGQGLEFLIYFQGNSAPDKSGLPSDRFSAERTGGSVSTLTIQRTQQEDSAVYLCASSYQVAKNIQYFGAGTRLSVL.

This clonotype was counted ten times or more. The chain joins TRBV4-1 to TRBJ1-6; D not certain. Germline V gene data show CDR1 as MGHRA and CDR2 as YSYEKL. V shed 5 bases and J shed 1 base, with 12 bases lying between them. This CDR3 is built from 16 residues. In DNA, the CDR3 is TGCGCCAGCAGCTATATTACCGGGTCCTATAATTCACCCCTCCACTTT. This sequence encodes CASSYITGSYNSPLHF.

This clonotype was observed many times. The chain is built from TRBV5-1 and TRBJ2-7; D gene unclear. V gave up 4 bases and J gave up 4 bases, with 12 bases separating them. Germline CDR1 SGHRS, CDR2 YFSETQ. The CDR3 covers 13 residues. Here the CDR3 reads CASSPPTPYEQYF. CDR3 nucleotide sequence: TGCGCCAGCAGCCCACCTACCCCTTACGAGCAGTACTTC.

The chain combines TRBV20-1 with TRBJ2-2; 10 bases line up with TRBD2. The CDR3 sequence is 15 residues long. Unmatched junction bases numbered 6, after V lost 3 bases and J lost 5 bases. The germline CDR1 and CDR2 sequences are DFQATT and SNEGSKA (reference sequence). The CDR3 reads CSARPSGSRTGELFF. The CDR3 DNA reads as TGCAGTGCTAGGCCTAGCGGGAGTCGAACCGGGGAGCTGTTTTTT.

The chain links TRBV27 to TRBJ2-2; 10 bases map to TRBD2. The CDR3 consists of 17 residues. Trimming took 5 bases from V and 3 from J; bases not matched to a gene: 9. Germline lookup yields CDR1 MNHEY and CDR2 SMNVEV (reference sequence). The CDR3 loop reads CASSEELAGTHTGELFF. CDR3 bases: TGTGCCAGCAGTGAGGAACTAGCGGGGACTCACACCGGGGAGCTGTTTTTT.

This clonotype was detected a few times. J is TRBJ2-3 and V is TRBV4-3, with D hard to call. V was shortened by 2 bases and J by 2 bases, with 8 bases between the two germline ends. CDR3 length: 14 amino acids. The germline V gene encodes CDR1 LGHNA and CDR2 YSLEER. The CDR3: CASSQRAITDTQYF. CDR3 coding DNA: TGCGCCAGCAGCCAACGTGCGATCACAGATACGCAGTATTTT.

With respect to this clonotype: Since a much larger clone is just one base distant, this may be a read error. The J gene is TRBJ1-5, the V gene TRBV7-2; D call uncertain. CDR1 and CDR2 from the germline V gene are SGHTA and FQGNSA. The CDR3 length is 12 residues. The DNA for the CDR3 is TGTGCCAGCAGCTTACAGGATCAGCCCCATCATTTT. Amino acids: CASSLQDQPHHF. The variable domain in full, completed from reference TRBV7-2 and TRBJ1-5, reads GAGVSQSPSNKVTEKGKDVELRCDPISGHTALYWYRQSLGQGLEFLIYFQGNSAPDKSGLPSDRFSAERTGGSVSTLTIQRTQQEDSAVYLCASSLQDQPHHFGDGTRLSIL.

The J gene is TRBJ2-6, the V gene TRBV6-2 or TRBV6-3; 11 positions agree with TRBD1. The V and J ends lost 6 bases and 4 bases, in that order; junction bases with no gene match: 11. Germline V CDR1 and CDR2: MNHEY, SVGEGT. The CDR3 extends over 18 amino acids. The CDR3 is CASSYGGQGAQGANVLTF. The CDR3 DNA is TGTGCCAGCAGCTACGGAGGACAGGGGGCGCAGGGGGCCAACGTCCTGACTTTC.